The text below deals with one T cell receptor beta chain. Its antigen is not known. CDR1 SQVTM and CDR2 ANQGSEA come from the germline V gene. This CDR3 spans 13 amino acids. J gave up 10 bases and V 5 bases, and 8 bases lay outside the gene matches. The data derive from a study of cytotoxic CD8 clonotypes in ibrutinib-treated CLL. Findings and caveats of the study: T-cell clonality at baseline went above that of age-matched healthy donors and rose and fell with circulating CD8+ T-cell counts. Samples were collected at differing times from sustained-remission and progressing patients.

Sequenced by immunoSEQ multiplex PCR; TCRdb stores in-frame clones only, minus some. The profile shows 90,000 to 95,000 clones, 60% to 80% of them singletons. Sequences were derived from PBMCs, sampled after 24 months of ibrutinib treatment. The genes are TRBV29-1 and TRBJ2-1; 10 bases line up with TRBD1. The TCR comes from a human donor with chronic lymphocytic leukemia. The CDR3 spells CSVLTGQGSEQFF. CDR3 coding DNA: TGCAGCGTTTTGACGGGACAGGGGTCGGAGCAGTTCTTC.